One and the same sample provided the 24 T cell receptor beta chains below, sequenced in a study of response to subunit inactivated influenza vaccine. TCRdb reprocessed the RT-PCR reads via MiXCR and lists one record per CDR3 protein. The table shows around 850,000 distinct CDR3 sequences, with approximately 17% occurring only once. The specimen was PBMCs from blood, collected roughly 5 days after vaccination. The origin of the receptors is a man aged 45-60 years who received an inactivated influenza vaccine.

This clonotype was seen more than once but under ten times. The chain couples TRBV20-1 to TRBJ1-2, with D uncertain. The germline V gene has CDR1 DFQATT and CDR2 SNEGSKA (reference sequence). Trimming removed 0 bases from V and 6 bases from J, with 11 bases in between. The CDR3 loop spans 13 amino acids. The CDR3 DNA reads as TGCAGTGCTAGAGAAGGGATCCCAAATGGCTACACCTTC. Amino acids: CSAREGIPNGYTF.

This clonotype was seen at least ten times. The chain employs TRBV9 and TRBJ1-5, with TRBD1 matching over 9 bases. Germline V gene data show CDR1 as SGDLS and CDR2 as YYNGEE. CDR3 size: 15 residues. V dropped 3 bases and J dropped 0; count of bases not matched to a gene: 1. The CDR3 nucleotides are TGTGCCAGCAGCGCGGGACAGGGTAGCAATCAGCCCCAGCATTTT. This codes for CASSAGQGSNQPQHF. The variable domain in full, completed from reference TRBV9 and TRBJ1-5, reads DSGVTQTPKHLITATGQRVTLRCSPRSGDLSVYWYQQSLDQGLQFLIQYYNGEERAKGNILERFSAQQFPDLHSELNLSSLELGDSALYFCASSAGQGSNQPQHFGDGTRLSIL.

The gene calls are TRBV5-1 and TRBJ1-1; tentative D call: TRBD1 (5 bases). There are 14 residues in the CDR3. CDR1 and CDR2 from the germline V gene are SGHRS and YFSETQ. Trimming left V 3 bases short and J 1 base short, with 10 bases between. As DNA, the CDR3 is TGCGCCAGCAGCTGGTCCGGGACGAACACTGAAGCTTTCTTT. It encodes CASSWSGTNTEAFF.

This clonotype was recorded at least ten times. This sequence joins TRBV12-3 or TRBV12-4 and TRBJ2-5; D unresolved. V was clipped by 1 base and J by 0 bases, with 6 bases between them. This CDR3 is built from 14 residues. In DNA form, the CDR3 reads TGTGCCAGCAGTTTAGTTCCGAACCAAGAGACCCAGTACTTC. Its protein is CASSLVPNQETQYF.

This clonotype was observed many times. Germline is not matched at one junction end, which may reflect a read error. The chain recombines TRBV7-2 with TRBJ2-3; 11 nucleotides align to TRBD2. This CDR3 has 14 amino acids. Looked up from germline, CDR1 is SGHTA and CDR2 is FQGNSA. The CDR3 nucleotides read TGTGCCAGCAGCATAGCGGGAGGGCGGGATACGCAGTATTTT. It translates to CASSIAGGRDTQYF.

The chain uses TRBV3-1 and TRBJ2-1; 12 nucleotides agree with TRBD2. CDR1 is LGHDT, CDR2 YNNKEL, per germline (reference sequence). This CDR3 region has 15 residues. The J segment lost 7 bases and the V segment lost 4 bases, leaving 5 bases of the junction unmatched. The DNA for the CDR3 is TGTGCCAGCAGCCTGACTAGCGGGGGAAAGAATGAGCAGTTCTTC. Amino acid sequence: CASSLTSGGKNEQFF.

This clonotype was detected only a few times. The CDR3 here is CASRPDRTGELFF. CDR3 DNA sequence: TGTGCCAGCAGACCAGACAGGACCGGGGAGCTGTTTTTT. The chain combines TRBV11-2 with TRBJ2-2; TRBD1 might be the D (6 bases). The germline CDR1 and CDR2 sequences are SGHAT and FQNNGV. The CDR3 covers 13 residues. Trimming removed 6 bases from V and 5 bases from J, with 10 bases in between.

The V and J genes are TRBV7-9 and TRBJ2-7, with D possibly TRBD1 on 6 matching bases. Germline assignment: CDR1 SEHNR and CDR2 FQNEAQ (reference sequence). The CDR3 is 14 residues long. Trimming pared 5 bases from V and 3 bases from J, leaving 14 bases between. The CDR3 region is CASSPPGHRYEQYF. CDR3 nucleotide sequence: TGTGCCAGCAGCCCCCCGGGACACCGCTACGAGCAGTACTTC. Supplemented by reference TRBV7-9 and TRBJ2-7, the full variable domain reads DTGVSQNPRHKITKRGQNVTFRCDPISEHNRLYWYRQTLGQGPEFLTYFQNEAQLEKSRLLSDRFSAERPKGSFSTLEIQRTEQGDSAMYLCASSPPGHRYEQYFGPGTRLTVT.

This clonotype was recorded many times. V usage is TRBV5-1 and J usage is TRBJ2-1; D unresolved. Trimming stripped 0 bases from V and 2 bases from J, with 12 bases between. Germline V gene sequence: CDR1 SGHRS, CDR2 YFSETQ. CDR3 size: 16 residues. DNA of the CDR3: TGCGCCAGCAGCTTGGATGGCACCACCACCTACAATGAGCAGTTCTTC. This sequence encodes CASSLDGTTTYNEQFF. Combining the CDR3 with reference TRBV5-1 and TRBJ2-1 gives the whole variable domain KAGVTQTPRYLIKTRGQQVTLSCSPISGHRSVSWYQQTPGQGLQFLFEYFSETQRNKGNFPGRFSGRQFSNSRSEMNVSTLELGDSALYLCASSLDGTTTYNEQFFGPGTRLTVL.

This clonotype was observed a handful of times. The CDR3 coding sequence is TGTGCCAGCAGCGTAGATCAGGGGGCTGATACGCAGTATTTT. As protein: CASSVDQGADTQYF. This sequence joins TRBV9 and TRBJ2-3; 8 positions agree with TRBD1. This CDR3 has 14 residues. V trimming: 0 bases; J trimming: 6 bases; junction bases outside the gene matches: 3. Germline V gene sequence: CDR1 SGDLS, CDR2 YYNGEE.

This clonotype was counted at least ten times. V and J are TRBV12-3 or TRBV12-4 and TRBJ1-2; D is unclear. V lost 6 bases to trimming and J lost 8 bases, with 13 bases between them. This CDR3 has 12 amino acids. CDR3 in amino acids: CASRHPQRGYTF. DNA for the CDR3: TGTGCCAGCAGGCATCCCCAGAGAGGCTACACCTTC.

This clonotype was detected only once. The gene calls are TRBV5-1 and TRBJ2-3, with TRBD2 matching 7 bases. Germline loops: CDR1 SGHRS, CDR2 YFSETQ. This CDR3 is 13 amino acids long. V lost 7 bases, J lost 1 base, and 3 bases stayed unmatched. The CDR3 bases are TGCGCCAGCCGGGAGGAAGGCACAGATACGCAGTATTTT. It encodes CASREEGTDTQYF.

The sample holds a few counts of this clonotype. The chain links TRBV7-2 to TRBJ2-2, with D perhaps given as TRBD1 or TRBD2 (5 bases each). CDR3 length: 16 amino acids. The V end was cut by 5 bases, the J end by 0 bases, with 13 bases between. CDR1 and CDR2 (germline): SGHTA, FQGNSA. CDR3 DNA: TGTGCCAGCAGCCTTTCGAGGGGATCGAACACCGGGGAGCTGTTTTTT. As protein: CASSLSRGSNTGELFF.

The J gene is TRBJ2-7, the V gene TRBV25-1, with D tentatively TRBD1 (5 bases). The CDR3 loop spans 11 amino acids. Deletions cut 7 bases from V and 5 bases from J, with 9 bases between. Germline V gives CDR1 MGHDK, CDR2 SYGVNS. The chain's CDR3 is CASIQGHEQYF. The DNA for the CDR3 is TGTGCCAGCATTCAGGGCCACGAGCAGTACTTC.

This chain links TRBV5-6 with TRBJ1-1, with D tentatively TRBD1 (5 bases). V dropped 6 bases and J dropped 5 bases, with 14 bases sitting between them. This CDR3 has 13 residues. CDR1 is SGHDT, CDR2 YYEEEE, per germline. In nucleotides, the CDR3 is TGTGCCAGCATTGGCGGGGGGTGGACTGAAGCTTTCTTT. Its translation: CASIGGGWTEAFF.

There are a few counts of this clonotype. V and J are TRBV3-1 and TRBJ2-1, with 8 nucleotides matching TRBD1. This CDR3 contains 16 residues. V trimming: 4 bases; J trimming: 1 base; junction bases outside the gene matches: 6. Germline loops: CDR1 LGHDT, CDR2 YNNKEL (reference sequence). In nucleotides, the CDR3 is TGTGCCAGCAGCCTCCGACAGGGGTGGTCCTACAATGAGCAGTTCTTC. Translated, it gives CASSLRQGWSYNEQFF.

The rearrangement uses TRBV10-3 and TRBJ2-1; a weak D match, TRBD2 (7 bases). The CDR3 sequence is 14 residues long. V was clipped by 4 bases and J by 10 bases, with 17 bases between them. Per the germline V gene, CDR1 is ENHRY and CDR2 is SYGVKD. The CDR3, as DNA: TGTGCCATCAGTGTTCAGGGGTCGGGGGGCGAGCAGTTCTTC. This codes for CAISVQGSGGEQFF.

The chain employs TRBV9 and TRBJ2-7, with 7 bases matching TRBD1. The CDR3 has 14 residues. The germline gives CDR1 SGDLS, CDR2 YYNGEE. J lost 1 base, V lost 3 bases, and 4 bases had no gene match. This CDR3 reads CASSEADRSYEQYF. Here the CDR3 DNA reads TGTGCCAGCAGCGAGGCGGACAGGTCCTACGAGCAGTACTTC.

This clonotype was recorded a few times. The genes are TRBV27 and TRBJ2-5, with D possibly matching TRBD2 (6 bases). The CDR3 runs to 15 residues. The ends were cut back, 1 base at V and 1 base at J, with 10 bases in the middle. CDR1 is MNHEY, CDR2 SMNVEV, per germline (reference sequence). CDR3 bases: TGTGCCAGCAGTTTATACGGGAGACTCCAAGAGACCCAGTACTTC. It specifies CASSLYGRLQETQYF.

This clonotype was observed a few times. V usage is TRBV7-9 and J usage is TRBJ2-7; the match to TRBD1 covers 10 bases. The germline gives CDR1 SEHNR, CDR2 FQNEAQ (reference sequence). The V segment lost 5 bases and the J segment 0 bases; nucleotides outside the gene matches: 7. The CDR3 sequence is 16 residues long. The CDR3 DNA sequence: TGTGCCAGCAGCCCGACCCGGGACAGGGGCTCCTACGAGCAGTACTTC. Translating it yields CASSPTRDRGSYEQYF.

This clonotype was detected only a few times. CDR3: CASSETGQGHQPQHF. CDR3 sequence (DNA): TGTGCCAGCAGTGAAACGGGACAGGGTCATCAGCCCCAGCATTTT. This chain uses TRBV6-1 with TRBJ1-5, with TRBD1 matching 9 bases. V was clipped by 2 bases and J by 5 bases; unmatched bases: 4. Germline loops: CDR1 MNHNS, CDR2 SASEGT. CDR3 length equals 15 residues.

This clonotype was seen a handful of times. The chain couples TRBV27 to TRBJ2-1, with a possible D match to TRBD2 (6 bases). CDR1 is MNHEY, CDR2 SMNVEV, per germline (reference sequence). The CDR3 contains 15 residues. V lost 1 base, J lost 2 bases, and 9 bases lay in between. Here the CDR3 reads CASSLWGGPYNEQFF. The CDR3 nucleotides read TGTGCCAGCAGTTTATGGGGAGGCCCCTACAATGAGCAGTTCTTC.

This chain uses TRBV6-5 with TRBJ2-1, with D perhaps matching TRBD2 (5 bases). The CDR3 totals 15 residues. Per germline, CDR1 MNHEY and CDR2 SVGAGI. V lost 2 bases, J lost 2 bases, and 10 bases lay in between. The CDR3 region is CASSYTTTPYNEQFF. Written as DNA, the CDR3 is TGTGCCAGCAGTTACACGACTACCCCCTACAATGAGCAGTTCTTC.

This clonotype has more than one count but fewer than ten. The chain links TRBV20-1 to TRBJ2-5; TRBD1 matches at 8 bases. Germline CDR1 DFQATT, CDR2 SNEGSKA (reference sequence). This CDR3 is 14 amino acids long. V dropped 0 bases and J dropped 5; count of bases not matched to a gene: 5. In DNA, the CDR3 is TGCAGTGCTAGAGATCTCAACAGGGGGGAGACCCAGTACTTC. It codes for CSARDLNRGETQYF.